These 19 T cell receptor beta chains came from one sample sequenced in a study of OX40 agonist ivuxolimab in advanced cancers. The data were produced by immunoSEQ multiplex PCR, yet TCRdb's version contains in-frame clones alone and is incomplete. The sample records approximately 60,000 clones, around 87% being singletons. The specimen was CD4+ or CD8+ T cells sorted from blood, collected in a trial of the OX40 agonist ivuxolimab. These receptors were obtained from an adult with an advanced solid tumor such as melanoma, head and neck, liver or kidney cancer.

This clone has just one count. This rearrangement joins TRBV2 to TRBJ2-1; 7 positions match TRBD1. V lost 7 bases and J lost 4; bases outside the gene matches: 13. The CDR3 is 16 amino acids. Germline V lookup: CDR1 SNHLY, CDR2 FYNNEI. The CDR3 bases are TGTGCCAGCACATTCACTCTCCGGGACAGATACAATGAGCAGTTCTTC. This sequence encodes CASTFTLRDRYNEQFF.

V and J are TRBV7-9 and TRBJ2-6; D unclear. V lost 8 bases and J lost 0, with 14 bases in between. The CDR3 contains 16 residues. Germline V gene lookup returns CDR1 SEHNR and CDR2 FQNEAQ (reference sequence). This CDR3 reads CASSVLYSSGANVLTF. In nucleotides, the CDR3 is TGTGCCAGCTCTGTTTTGTACAGCTCTGGGGCCAACGTCCTGACTTTC.

The CDR3 DNA reads as TGTGCCAGCAGTTTCCTCTCTGGGGCCAACGTCCTGACTTTC. Translated, it gives CASSFLSGANVLTF. This chain joins TRBV27 and TRBJ2-6; no firm D call. V was pared by 3 bases and J by 0 bases, with 3 bases between. The CDR3 extends over 14 amino acids. Germline V CDR1 and CDR2: MNHEY, SMNVEV (reference sequence).

This chain uses TRBV28 with TRBJ2-1; 11 bases map to TRBD2. The CDR3 spans 14 residues. V shed 10 bases, J shed 7 bases, and the junction held 9 bases outside the gene matches. CDR1 is MDHEN, CDR2 SYDVKM, per germline. The CDR3 is CATQSSGRWNEQFF. CDR3 DNA: TGTGCCACGCAGTCTAGCGGGAGGTGGAATGAGCAGTTCTTC.

The gene calls are TRBV5-1 and TRBJ2-5; D gene ambiguous. The CDR3 runs 13 residues. V lost 0 bases and J 1 base, leaving 4 bases between the germline ends. Per germline, CDR1 SGHRS and CDR2 YFSETQ. CDR3 nucleotide sequence: TGCGCCAGCAGCTTGGGACTCCAAGAGACCCAGTACTTC. It is translated as CASSLGLQETQYF.

This sequence joins TRBV15 and TRBJ2-2; a possible D gene is TRBD1 (6 bases). V lost 1 base and J lost 6, with 12 bases in between. Germline loops: CDR1 LNHNV, CDR2 YYDKDF (reference sequence). CDR3 size: 15 residues. This CDR3 reads CATSRGQERAGELFF. For the CDR3, the DNA is TGTGCCACCAGCAGAGGACAGGAGAGGGCCGGGGAGCTGTTTTTT.

The gene calls are TRBV6-5 and TRBJ1-3; D is ambiguous. V dropped 1 base and J dropped 6 bases, with 1 base sitting between them. The CDR3 has 11 residues. CDR1 MNHEY and CDR2 SVGAGI come from the germline V gene. The CDR3 loop reads CASSYLNTIYF. Here the CDR3 DNA reads TGTGCCAGCAGTTACTTAAACACCATATATTTT.

CDR3 amino acids: CASHAGYGYTF. For the CDR3, the DNA is TGTGCCAGTCATGCCGGGTATGGCTACACCTTC. The chain uses TRBV28 and TRBJ1-2; D gene uncertain. The CDR3 has 11 residues. Per germline, CDR1 MDHEN and CDR2 SYDVKM. V was cut by 9 bases and J by 5 bases, with 10 bases left in between.

The rearrangement links TRBV7-3 to TRBJ2-5; 10 positions match TRBD2. V shed 2 bases, J shed 2 bases, and the junction held 2 bases outside the gene matches. The CDR3 runs 15 residues. The V gene's germline CDR1 is SGHTA and CDR2 FQGTGA. The CDR3 DNA sequence: TGTGCCAGCAGCTTACTGGGACTAGCGCAAGAGACCCAGTACTTC. Protein product: CASSLLGLAQETQYF.

This clone appeared a few times. This sequence joins TRBV6-6 and TRBJ2-7; 10 nucleotides agree with TRBD2. Losses at the gene ends were 8 bases for V and 10 bases for J; bases not matched to a gene: 8. The CDR3 has 12 residues. The germline V gene encodes CDR1 MNHNY and CDR2 SVGAGI (reference sequence). CDR3 nucleotides: TGTGCCAGCGAGGGTAGCGGGGGGCGACAGTACTTC. Encoded protein: CASEGSGGRQYF.

The chain links TRBV10-3 to TRBJ1-1; D gene unclear. V lost 6 bases to trimming and J lost 5 bases, with 19 bases between them. Germline V lookup: CDR1 ENHRY, CDR2 SYGVKD. This CDR3 is 15 amino acids long. This chain's CDR3 is CAIRISRVGRTEAFF. In DNA form, the CDR3 reads TGTGCCATCAGGATTTCAAGGGTGGGCAGGACTGAAGCTTTCTTT.

The V gene is TRBV2, the J gene TRBJ2-2; D is uncertain. Germline lookup yields CDR1 SNHLY and CDR2 FYNNEI. V was trimmed by 6 bases and J by 5 bases, leaving 4 bases between them. This CDR3 has 11 amino acids. The DNA for the CDR3 is TGTGCCAGCAGAAGAACCGGGGAGCTGTTTTTT. Encoded protein: CASRRTGELFF.

This clone was recorded only once. DNA for the CDR3: TGTGCCAGCAGCCTATACAGGGAACACCTATACGAGCAGTACTTC. As protein: CASSLYREHLYEQYF. The V call is TRBV11-2, the J call TRBJ2-7; maybe TRBD1 (6 bases). The germline gives CDR1 SGHAT, CDR2 FQNNGV. V dropped 5 bases and J dropped 4 bases, with 18 bases sitting between them. The CDR3 spans 15 residues. The entire variable domain, with the rest obtained from reference TRBV11-2 and TRBJ2-7, is as follows: EAGVAQSPRYKIIEKRQSVAFWCNPISGHATLYWYQQILGQGPKLLIQFQNNGVVDDSQLPKDRFSAERLKGVDSTLKIQPAKLEDSAVYLCASSLYREHLYEQYFGPGTRLTVT.

The chain couples TRBV28 to TRBJ2-5; no firm D call. V lost 5 bases, J lost 1 base, and 11 bases lay in between. From germline, CDR1 is MDHEN and CDR2 SYDVKM. The CDR3 loop spans 14 amino acids. CDR3 sequence (DNA): TGTGCCAGCAGTCCAACGGGCTTCCAAGAGACCCAGTACTTC. This encodes CASSPTGFQETQYF.

The chain employs TRBV7-2 and TRBJ2-2; D is unclear. V lost 5 bases and J lost 1, with 5 bases in between. This CDR3 has 13 amino acids. Per germline, CDR1 SGHTA and CDR2 FQGNSA. CDR3 in amino acids: CASSPRNTGELFF. For the CDR3, the DNA is TGTGCCAGCAGCCCTCGGAACACCGGGGAGCTGTTTTTT.

The rearrangement joins TRBV6-5 to TRBJ2-7, with 11 bases lining up with TRBD2. The germline V gene encodes CDR1 MNHEY and CDR2 SVGAGI. V trimming: 5 bases; J trimming: 7 bases; junction bases outside the gene matches: 7. This CDR3 region has 14 residues. The CDR3 spells CASSTSGRPSEQYF. In DNA, the CDR3 is TGTGCCAGCAGTACTAGCGGGAGACCGAGTGAGCAGTACTTC.

In this sample, this clone turned up once. V gene TRBV30 combines with J gene TRBJ1-6; 9 bases align to TRBD1. The CDR3 runs to 13 residues. Per germline, CDR1 GTSNPN and CDR2 SVGIG (reference sequence). The V segment lost 7 bases and the J segment 7 bases; nucleotides outside the gene matches: 5. The CDR3 here is CAFTGGSNSPLHF. CDR3 in DNA: TGTGCCTTCACAGGGGGCTCAAATTCACCCCTCCACTTT.

The chain carries TRBV2 and TRBJ1-2; D ambiguous. The CDR3 length is 13 residues. The ends were cut back, 2 bases at V and 0 bases at J, with 4 bases in the middle. In germline, CDR1 is SNHLY, CDR2 FYNNEI. The CDR3, as DNA: TGTGCCAGCAGTGAACAGGCTAACTATGGCTACACCTTC. Translating it yields CASSEQANYGYTF. The full variable domain, in which reference TRBV2 and TRBJ1-2 provide the parts outside the CDR3, is EPEVTQTPSHQVTQMGQEVILRCVPISNHLYFYWYRQILGQKVEFLVSFYNNEISEKSEIFDDQFSVERPDGSNFTLKIRSTKLEDSAMYFCASSEQANYGYTFGSGTRLTVV.

This clone has just one count. One end of the junction does not line up with germline, which may come from a read error. This chain links TRBV7-7 with TRBJ2-5; tentatively, D is TRBD1 (6 bases). The CDR3 runs 13 residues. The germline V gene encodes CDR1 SSHAT and CDR2 FNYEAQ (reference sequence). The CDR3 DNA sequence: TGTGCTAGCAGCTTGGACAGACAAGAGACCCAGTACTTC. Protein: CASSLDRQETQYF.